The 5 T cell receptor beta chains in this list originate from one sample, sequenced in a study of OX40 agonist ivuxolimab in advanced cancers. Sequenced by immunoSEQ multiplex PCR; TCRdb stores in-frame clones only, minus some. The sample carries some 76,000 clones, over 75% recorded once. This specimen was CD4+ or CD8+ T cells sorted from blood, taken in a trial of the OX40 agonist ivuxolimab. The source of these receptors is an adult with an advanced solid tumor such as melanoma, head and neck, liver or kidney cancer.

A few counts support this clone. Germline and junction disagree at one end, which may indicate a read error. The chain carries TRBV7-3 and TRBJ2-2, with D unresolved. This CDR3 spans 12 amino acids. Germline assignment: CDR1 SGHTA and CDR2 FQGTGA. The CDR3 is CASGVYGGELFF. CDR3 in DNA: TGCGCGTCTGGGGTCTATGGCGGGGAGCTGTTTTTT.

This sequence joins TRBV7-3 and TRBJ2-2; a possible D gene is TRBD1 (6 bases). The CDR3 length is 16 residues. Trimming cost V 5 bases and J 4 bases, with 17 bases left between them. The germline V gene has CDR1 SGHTA and CDR2 FQGTGA. CDR3: CASSLQGNPVTGELFF. CDR3 nucleotide sequence: TGTGCCAGCAGCCTACAGGGAAATCCGGTCACCGGGGAGCTGTTTTTT.

This clone was counted once. V usage is TRBV5-1 and J usage is TRBJ2-2; TRBD1 matches 7 bases. V trimming: 4 bases; J trimming: 6 bases; junction bases outside the gene matches: 12. In germline, CDR1 is SGHRS, CDR2 YFSETQ. The length of the CDR3 is 16 residues. CDR3 DNA: TGCGCCAGCAGCCTTGGGCCCCGACAGGGCCCCGGGGAGCTGTTTTTT. This encodes CASSLGPRQGPGELFF.

This clone was seen just once. The V call is TRBV11-2, the J call TRBJ2-5; 7 bases match TRBD1. The J segment lost 4 bases and the V segment lost 6 bases, leaving 11 bases of the junction unmatched. CDR3 size: 15 residues. CDR1 is SGHAT, CDR2 FQNNGV, per germline. The CDR3 DNA reads TGTGCCAGCAGACCTGGGACAGTGCAAGGAGAGACCCAGTACTTC. Its protein is CASRPGTVQGETQYF.

The chain has TRBV5-1 and TRBJ2-7; 7 bases agree with TRBD1. Germline V lookup: CDR1 SGHRS, CDR2 YFSETQ. This CDR3 contains 11 residues. The junction had 4 bases not matched to a gene; V was cut back by 4 bases and J by 9 bases. CDR3 sequence: CASSRDSRQYF. The CDR3, as DNA: TGCGCCAGCAGCAGGGACAGCCGGCAGTACTTC.